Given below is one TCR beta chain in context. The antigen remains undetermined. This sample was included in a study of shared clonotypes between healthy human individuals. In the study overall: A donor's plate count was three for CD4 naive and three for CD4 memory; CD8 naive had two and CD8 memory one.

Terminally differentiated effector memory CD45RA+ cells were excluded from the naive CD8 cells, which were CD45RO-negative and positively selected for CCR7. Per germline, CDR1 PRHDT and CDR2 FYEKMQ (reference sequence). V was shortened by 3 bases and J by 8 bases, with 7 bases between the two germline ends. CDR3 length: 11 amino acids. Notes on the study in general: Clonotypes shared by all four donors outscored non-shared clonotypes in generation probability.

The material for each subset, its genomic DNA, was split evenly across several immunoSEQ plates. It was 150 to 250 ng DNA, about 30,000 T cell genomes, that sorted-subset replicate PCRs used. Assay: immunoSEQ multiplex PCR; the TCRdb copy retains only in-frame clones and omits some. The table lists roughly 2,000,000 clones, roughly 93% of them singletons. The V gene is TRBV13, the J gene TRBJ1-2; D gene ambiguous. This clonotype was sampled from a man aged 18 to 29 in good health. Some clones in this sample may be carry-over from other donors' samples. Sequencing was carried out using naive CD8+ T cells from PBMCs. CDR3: CASSLGRGYTF. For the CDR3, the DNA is TGTGCCAGCAGCTTGGGCAGGGGCTACACCTTC.